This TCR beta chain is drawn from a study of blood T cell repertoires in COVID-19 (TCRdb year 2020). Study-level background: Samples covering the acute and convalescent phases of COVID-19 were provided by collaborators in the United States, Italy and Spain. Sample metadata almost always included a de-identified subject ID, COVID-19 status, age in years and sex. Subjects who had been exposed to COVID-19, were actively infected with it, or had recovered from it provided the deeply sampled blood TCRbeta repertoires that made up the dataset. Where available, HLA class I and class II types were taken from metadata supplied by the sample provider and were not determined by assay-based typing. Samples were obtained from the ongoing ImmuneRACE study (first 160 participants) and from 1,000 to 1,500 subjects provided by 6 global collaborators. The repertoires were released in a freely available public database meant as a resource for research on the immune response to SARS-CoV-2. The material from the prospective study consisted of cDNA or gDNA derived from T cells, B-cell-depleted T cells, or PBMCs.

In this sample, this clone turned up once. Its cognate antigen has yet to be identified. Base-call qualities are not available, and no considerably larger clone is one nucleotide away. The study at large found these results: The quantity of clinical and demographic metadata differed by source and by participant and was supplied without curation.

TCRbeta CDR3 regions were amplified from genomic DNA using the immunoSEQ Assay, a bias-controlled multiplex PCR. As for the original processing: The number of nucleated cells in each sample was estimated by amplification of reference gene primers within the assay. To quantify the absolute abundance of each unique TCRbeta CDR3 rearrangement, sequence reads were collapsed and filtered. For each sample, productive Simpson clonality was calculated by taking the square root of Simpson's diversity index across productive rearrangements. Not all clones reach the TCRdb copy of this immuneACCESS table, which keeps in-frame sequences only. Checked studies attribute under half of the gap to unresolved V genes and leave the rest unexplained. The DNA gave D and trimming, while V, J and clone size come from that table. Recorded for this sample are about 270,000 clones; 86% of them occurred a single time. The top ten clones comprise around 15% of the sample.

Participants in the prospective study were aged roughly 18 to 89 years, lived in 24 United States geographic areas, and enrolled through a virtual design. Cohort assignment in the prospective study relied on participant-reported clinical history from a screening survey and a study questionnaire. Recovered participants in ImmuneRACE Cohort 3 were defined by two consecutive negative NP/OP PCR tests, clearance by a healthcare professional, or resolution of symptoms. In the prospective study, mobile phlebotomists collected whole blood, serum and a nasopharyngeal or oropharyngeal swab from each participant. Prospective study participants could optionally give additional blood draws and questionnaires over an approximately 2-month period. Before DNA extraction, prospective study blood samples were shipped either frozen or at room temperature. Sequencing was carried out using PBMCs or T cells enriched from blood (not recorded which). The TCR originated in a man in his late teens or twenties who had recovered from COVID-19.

This receptor carries the CDR3 CASRVAGLPYEQYF. In nucleotides, the sequence is TGCGCCAGCAGGGTAGCGGGGCTGCCCTACGAGCAGTACTTC. The chain links TRBV10-2 with TRBJ2-7, with 8 junctional bases fitting TRBD2. Trimming takes 6 bases off V and 2 bases off J; junction bases not matched to a gene: 6. The CDR3 contains 14 residues, cysteine and phenylalanine counted. The only DNA kept is the CDR3, 42 bases in frame from the first base. As encoded in the germline V gene, CDR1 is WSHSY while CDR2 is SAAADI.